This T cell receptor beta chain was observed in a study of response to subunit inactivated influenza vaccine. Concerning this clonotype: As yet, its antigen is unknown.

Points from the study as a whole: The study's authors posited that every seasonal influenza vaccination enlists few new T cells.

A single record per CDR3 protein comes from TCRdb applying MiXCR to the RT-PCR reads. The table lists approximately 500,000 distinct CDR3 sequences, 14% of them singletons. Sequencing used PBMCs from blood, obtained about 11 days after vaccination. This sequence originates from a man aged 50 to 60 who received an inactivated influenza vaccine.

The CDR3 nucleotides are TGCAGTGCTCCCGGAGGCCCCCGTGGATTCCACAATGAGCAGTTCTTC. Translating gives CSAPGGPRGFHNEQFF. V and J are TRBV20-1 and TRBJ2-1, with a possible D match to TRBD2 (5 bases). The germline V gene encodes CDR1 DFQATT and CDR2 SNEGSKA (reference sequence). The CDR3 has 16 residues. With 5 bases removed from V and 5 bases from J, the gap between germline ends came to 22 bases.